Each of the 32 T cell receptor beta chains below was sequenced from the same sample in a study of T cells after yellow fever vaccination. TCRdb re-analysed the 5' RACE reads in MiXCR, keeping a single row per CDR3 protein. Seen here are under 300,000 distinct CDR3 sequences, over 10% observed once, and the top ten hold 0.45% to 0.65%. Sequenced here: CD4+ T cells sorted from PBMCs, sampled 45 days after the yellow fever booster vaccination. All receptors come from a man younger than 45 who received the YFV17D yellow fever vaccine.

The gene calls are TRBV7-2 and TRBJ2-2, with 7 bases fitting TRBD1. There are 13 residues in the CDR3. Trimming took 5 bases from V and 6 from J; bases not matched to a gene: 3. CDR1 is SGHTA and CDR2 is FQGNSA in the germline V gene. CDR3 in amino acids: CASSGGQPGELFF. CDR3 DNA: TGTGCCAGCAGCGGGGGACAGCCCGGGGAGCTGTTTTTT.

This clonotype has a handful of counts. The chain couples TRBV7-2 to TRBJ2-5; 8 bases fit TRBD1. CDR1 is SGHTA, CDR2 FQGNSA, per germline. The CDR3 covers 17 residues. Germline trimming cut 0 bases from V and 5 bases from J; bases unmatched to any gene: 11. The CDR3 region has the DNA TGTGCCAGCAGCTTAGCCCCCTTAACAGGGGGTGGTGAGACCCAGTACTTC. As protein: CASSLAPLTGGGETQYF.

About this clonotype itself: A read error may account for a junction end that differs from germline. This chain connects TRBV20-1 to TRBJ2-1, with 14 bases that match TRBD2. This CDR3 is built from 21 residues. CDR1 and CDR2 from the germline V gene are DFQATT and SNEGSKA (reference sequence). CDR3 in DNA: TGCAGTGCTAGAGATCCGAATACCGGGACTAGCGGGAGAGACTCCTGCAATGAGCAGTTCTTC. It specifies CSARDPNTGTSGRDSCNEQFF.

V and J are TRBV10-3 and TRBJ2-1; 9 positions match TRBD2. V lost 6 bases to trimming and J lost 6 bases; unmatched junction nucleotides: 24. The germline CDR1 and CDR2 sequences are ENHRY and SYGVKD. The CDR3 sequence is 20 residues long. The CDR3 sequence: CAISGVPGASGTGRGNEQFF. The CDR3 coding sequence is TGTGCCATCAGCGGGGTCCCTGGGGCTAGCGGGACCGGCAGAGGCAATGAGCAGTTCTTC.

This chain connects TRBV7-8 to TRBJ2-1, with 8 bases lining up with TRBD2. The CDR3 totals 19 residues. CDR1 is SGHVS, CDR2 FQNEAQ, per germline. The V segment lost 5 bases and the J segment 4 bases; nucleotides outside the gene matches: 19. The CDR3 nucleotides read TGTGCCAGCAGCCCACGGACTAGCCTCCAGATCCCCCCTTACAATGAGCAGTTCTTC. This gives the protein CASSPRTSLQIPPYNEQFF.

This clonotype has more than one count but fewer than ten. V usage is TRBV27 and J usage is TRBJ1-5, with D perhaps TRBD1 (6 bases). V gave up 6 bases and J gave up 2 bases, with 17 bases separating them. The CDR3 extends over 16 amino acids. CDR1 is MNHEY and CDR2 is SMNVEV in the germline V gene (reference sequence). The CDR3 nucleotides read TGTGCCAGCAGCCGAGAGGGGGGGAGGCGCAATCAGCCCCAGCATTTT. Translating gives CASSREGGRRNQPQHF.

This clonotype was seen a handful of times. The chain is built from TRBV5-6 and TRBJ2-1; TRBD2 aligns across 7 bases. CDR1 is SGHDT, CDR2 YYEEEE, per germline. V gave up 5 bases and J gave up 10 bases; unmatched junction bases: 15. CDR3 length: 15 amino acids. The CDR3 bases are TGTGCCAGCAGGCTACTGGGAGGGAGGTACAGGGAGCAGTTCTTC. It is translated as CASRLLGGRYREQFF.

A few counts support this clonotype. This chain connects TRBV27 to TRBJ2-1, with a possible D match to TRBD1 (5 bases). Deletions cut 5 bases from V and 7 bases from J, with 15 bases between. This CDR3 region has 14 residues. Germline V gene data show CDR1 as MNHEY and CDR2 as SMNVEV (reference sequence). The CDR3, as DNA: TGTGCCAGCAGTCACCTCGACAGTAGGAATGAGCAGTTCTTC. Amino acids: CASSHLDSRNEQFF.

The gene calls are TRBV20-1 and TRBJ2-1; no reliable D call. The CDR3 consists of 14 residues. From germline, CDR1 is DFQATT and CDR2 SNEGSKA (reference sequence). The V and J ends lost 4 bases and 1 base respectively, with 11 bases between them. The CDR3 DNA is TGCAGTGCTATGATTGCGGAATCCTACAATGAGCAGTTCTTC. Its translation: CSAMIAESYNEQFF.

At least ten counts were recorded for this clonotype. The gene calls are TRBV7-2 and TRBJ2-5; D unresolved. CDR1 SGHTA and CDR2 FQGNSA come from the germline V gene. This CDR3 region has 15 residues. Trimming shortened V by 4 bases and J by 2 bases, and 14 bases separated the two germline ends. Here the CDR3 reads CASSSGATIQETQYF. The CDR3 DNA sequence: TGTGCCAGCAGCTCCGGAGCCACTATACAAGAGACCCAGTACTTC.

The rearrangement links TRBV12-3 or TRBV12-4 to TRBJ2-6; D remains unclear. V gave up 3 bases and J gave up 0 bases, with 6 bases separating them. This CDR3 contains 15 residues. CDR3 bases: TGTGCCAGCAGTTTCGTGGGCTCTGGGGCCAACGTCCTGACTTTC. Amino acids: CASSFVGSGANVLTF.

As concerns this clonotype: Without the conserved terminal phenylalanine or tryptophan, this CDR3 likely stems from a read error. The gene calls are TRBV12-3 or TRBV12-4 and TRBJ2-5; TRBD2 aligns across 9 bases. CDR3 length: 15 amino acids. J was trimmed by 4 bases and V by 7 bases; bases with no gene match: 10. The CDR3 DNA follows: TGTGCCAGCACTATTAGCGGGAGAAGGATAGAGACCCAGTACTAC. Protein: CASTISGRRIETQYY.

There are a few counts of this clonotype. The rearrangement joins TRBV20-1 to TRBJ2-3, with 10 nucleotides matching TRBD1. V shed 6 bases, J shed 2 bases, and the junction held 5 bases outside the gene matches. CDR1 and CDR2 (germline): DFQATT, SNEGSKA (reference sequence). The CDR3 covers 14 residues. In nucleotides, the CDR3 is TGCAGTGCAACCGGGACAGGGGTCACAGATACGCAGTATTTT. Translation gives CSATGTGVTDTQYF.

Ten or more counts support this clonotype. This chain connects TRBV11-2 to TRBJ2-3, with 7 positions matching TRBD2. Germline trimming cut 5 bases from V and 3 bases from J; bases unmatched to any gene: 5. Per the germline V gene, CDR1 is SGHAT and CDR2 is FQNNGV. This CDR3 has 14 residues. The CDR3 DNA reads as TGTGCCAGCAGCGAGCGGGGTCGGACAGATACGCAGTATTTT. Amino acids: CASSERGRTDTQYF.

This clonotype was counted only a few times. The V gene is TRBV5-6, the J gene TRBJ2-5; TRBD1 matches 8 bases. V shed 4 bases, J shed 5 bases, and the junction held 7 bases outside the gene matches. Germline CDR1 reads SGHDT; CDR2 reads YYEEEE. The CDR3 extends over 14 amino acids. CDR3 sequence reads: CASSRGTGGETQYF. For the CDR3, the DNA is TGTGCCAGCAGCCGCGGGACAGGAGGGGAGACCCAGTACTTC.

This clonotype turned up a few times. The chain joins TRBV7-2 to TRBJ2-3; D gene unclear. This CDR3 comprises 14 residues. Per the germline V gene, CDR1 is SGHTA and CDR2 is FQGNSA. V lost 5 bases and J 1 base, leaving 10 bases between the germline ends. CDR3 DNA sequence: TGTGCCAGCAGCCCCCTGACTGGCACAGATACGCAGTATTTT. Translation: CASSPLTGTDTQYF.

This clonotype occurred a few times. This chain connects TRBV5-1 to TRBJ2-3, with 7 bases aligning to TRBD1. Germline assignment: CDR1 SGHRS and CDR2 YFSETQ. Trimming took 4 bases from V and 2 from J; bases not matched to a gene: 7. This CDR3 has 15 residues. As DNA, the CDR3 is TGCGCCAGCAGCAGTGGGACAGAGCACACAGATACGCAGTATTTT. It yields the protein CASSSGTEHTDTQYF.

V is TRBV7-2 and J is TRBJ2-3; the match to TRBD2 covers 7 bases. The junction had 5 bases not matched to a gene; V was cut back by 4 bases and J by 4 bases. The germline V gene has CDR1 SGHTA and CDR2 FQGNSA. This CDR3 has 14 amino acids. CDR3 bases: TGTGCCAGCAGCTGGGGAGGGCCTGCAGATACGCAGTATTTT. Its protein is CASSWGGPADTQYF. The full variable domain, its missing parts supplied by reference TRBV7-2 and TRBJ2-3, is GAGVSQSPSNKVTEKGKDVELRCDPISGHTALYWYRQSLGQGLEFLIYFQGNSAPDKSGLPSDRFSAERTGGSVSTLTIQRTQQEDSAVYLCASSWGGPADTQYFGPGTRLTVL.

V gene TRBV4-3 combines with J gene TRBJ2-3, with 10 bases fitting TRBD2. The length of the CDR3 is 16 residues. With V trimmed by 0 bases and J by 1 base, 1 base remained unmatched. The germline V gene has CDR1 LGHNA and CDR2 YSLEER. CDR3 region: CASSQETSGGTDTQYF. The CDR3 coding sequence is TGCGCCAGCAGCCAAGAAACTAGCGGGGGCACAGATACGCAGTATTTT.

The sample holds many counts of this clonotype. V and J are TRBV10-3 and TRBJ2-5, with TRBD2 matching 7 bases. The trim removed 3 bases at V and 5 bases at J, leaving 9 bases unmatched. The germline V gene encodes CDR1 ENHRY and CDR2 SYGVKD. The CDR3 has 15 residues. CDR3: CAISESGTRTETQYF. CDR3 coding DNA: TGTGCCATCAGTGAAAGCGGGACGAGGACGGAGACCCAGTACTTC.

This clonotype came up a few times. The gene calls are TRBV18 and TRBJ2-7, with TRBD1 identical over 10 bases. J was trimmed by 4 bases and V by 6 bases; bases with no gene match: 6. The CDR3 has 14 residues. Germline CDR1 and CDR2: KGHSH and LQKENI. DNA of the CDR3: TGTGCCAGCTCGTCCGGGACAGGGGAGTACGAGCAGTACTTC. It codes for CASSSGTGEYEQYF.

This clonotype has only a few counts. CDR3 region: CASSPNGLKETQYF. For the CDR3, the DNA is TGTGCCAGCAGCCCTAACGGGCTAAAAGAGACCCAGTACTTC. This chain links TRBV7-2 with TRBJ2-5; D gene unclear. Germline loops: CDR1 SGHTA, CDR2 FQGNSA. The CDR3 covers 14 residues. Trimming pared 5 bases from V and 3 bases from J, leaving 13 bases between.

The CDR3 loop reads CASSQDLGMNTGELFF. The CDR3 nucleotides are TGTGCCAGCAGCCAAGATCTAGGGATGAACACCGGGGAGCTGTTTTTT. This chain uses TRBV4-2 with TRBJ2-2, with D unclear. CDR3 length: 16 amino acids. Trimming pared 0 bases from V and 1 base from J, leaving 9 bases between. Germline CDR1 LGHNA, CDR2 YNFKEQ.

This clonotype was observed a few times. This chain joins TRBV5-1 and TRBJ1-1, with D maybe TRBD1 (6 bases). CDR1 is SGHRS, CDR2 YFSETQ, per germline. The V and J ends lost 5 bases and 0 bases respectively, with 11 bases between them. This CDR3 is built from 14 residues. Here the CDR3 DNA reads TGCGCCAGCAGGAAAAACAGGGTGAACACTGAAGCTTTCTTT. It yields the protein CASRKNRVNTEAFF.

The V call is TRBV7-2, the J call TRBJ2-1; D possibly corresponds to TRBD2 (6 bases). This CDR3 has 13 amino acids. The V gene's germline CDR1 is SGHTA and CDR2 FQGNSA. Trimming removed 5 bases from V and 6 bases from J, with 11 bases in between. CDR3 nucleotides: TGTGCCAGCAGCGCGGGACCGTCCAATGAGCAGTTCTTC. Translated: CASSAGPSNEQFF.

This clonotype was seen more than once but under ten times. This chain connects TRBV3-1 to TRBJ1-1; D call uncertain. The length of the CDR3 is 12 residues. The germline V gene encodes CDR1 LGHDT and CDR2 YNNKEL (reference sequence). Trimming pared 3 bases from V and 12 bases from J, leaving 14 bases between. CDR3 sequence: CASSHKGLEPFF. The CDR3 nucleotides read TGTGCCAGCAGCCATAAGGGTCTAGAACCTTTCTTT.

Many counts were recorded for this clonotype. The gene calls are TRBV28 and TRBJ1-5; no definite D call. V was trimmed by 5 bases and J by 7 bases, leaving 15 bases between them. This CDR3 has 14 amino acids. Germline V lookup: CDR1 MDHEN, CDR2 SYDVKM. DNA for the CDR3: TGTGCCAGCAGTCCCGTAGGTTTGGGCCAGCCCCAGCATTTT. This encodes CASSPVGLGQPQHF.

The J gene is TRBJ1-4, the V gene TRBV12-3 or TRBV12-4, with TRBD1 matching over 10 bases. Trimming removed 0 bases from V and 8 bases from J; junction bases left unmatched: 3. The CDR3 sequence is 15 residues long. CDR3 nucleotide sequence: TGTGCCAGCAGTTTAGCCGGGACAGGGGAAGAAAAACTGTTTTTT. It is translated as CASSLAGTGEEKLFF.

CDR3 in amino acids: CSAVGAGVIDTQYF. The CDR3 DNA sequence: TGCAGTGCGGTAGGAGCGGGAGTGATAGATACGCAGTATTTT. The chain couples TRBV20-1 to TRBJ2-3, with 8 positions matching TRBD2. The trim removed 6 bases at V and 5 bases at J, leaving 10 bases unmatched. The CDR3 covers 14 residues. Germline V gene lookup returns CDR1 DFQATT and CDR2 SNEGSKA (reference sequence).

Only a few counts were recorded for this clonotype. The CDR3 nucleotides are TGCAGTGCTAACCACCCCCGACAGGGTAGCGGCTACGAGCAGTACTTC. Its protein product is CSANHPRQGSGYEQYF. This sequence joins TRBV20-1 and TRBJ2-7; D might be TRBD1 (7 bases). Germline lookup yields CDR1 DFQATT and CDR2 SNEGSKA (reference sequence). CDR3 length equals 16 residues. V was trimmed by 4 bases and J by 3 bases, leaving 22 bases between them.

The chain has TRBV20-1 and TRBJ2-4; TRBD2 aligns across 14 bases. This CDR3 contains 13 residues. Germline V gene sequence: CDR1 DFQATT, CDR2 SNEGSKA (reference sequence). Trimming cost V 6 bases and J 14 bases; bases outside gene matches: 9. Here the CDR3 reads CSAKGLAGAKEYF. CDR3 nucleotide sequence: TGCAGTGCCAAGGGACTAGCGGGAGCGAAGGAGTACTTC.

This clonotype was observed a handful of times. J is TRBJ2-3 and V is TRBV7-8; D is unclear. The V gene lost 6 bases and the J gene lost 0 bases, with 19 bases spanning the gap. There are 17 residues in the CDR3. The germline gives CDR1 SGHVS, CDR2 FQNEAQ. The CDR3 sequence: CASRKKRVQLSTDTQYF. The CDR3 nucleotides read TGTGCCAGCAGGAAAAAGAGAGTACAGCTTAGCACAGATACGCAGTATTTT.